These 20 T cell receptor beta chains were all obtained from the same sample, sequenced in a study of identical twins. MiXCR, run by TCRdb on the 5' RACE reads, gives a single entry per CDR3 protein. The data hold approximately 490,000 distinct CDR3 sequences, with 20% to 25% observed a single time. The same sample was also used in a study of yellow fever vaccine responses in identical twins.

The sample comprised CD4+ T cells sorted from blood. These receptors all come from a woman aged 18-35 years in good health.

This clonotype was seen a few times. The CDR3 DNA reads as TGCAGTGCTCCTATGGGACTAGCGATGACGTACAATGAGCAGTTCTTC. Amino acids: CSAPMGLAMTYNEQFF. The chain employs TRBV20-1 and TRBJ2-1, with 10 bases that match TRBD2. CDR1 is DFQATT, CDR2 SNEGSKA, per germline (reference sequence). The CDR3 spans 16 residues. V gave up 5 bases and J gave up 4 bases; unmatched junction bases: 11.

This chain's CDR3 is CASRSAPIGYTF. In nucleotides, the CDR3 is TGTGCCAGCAGATCTGCTCCTATCGGCTACACCTTC. This rearrangement joins TRBV28 to TRBJ1-2; D is uncertain. CDR1 and CDR2 (germline): MDHEN, SYDVKM. The germline V and J ends were trimmed by 6 bases and 8 bases, with 13 bases remaining between them. The CDR3 has 12 amino acids.

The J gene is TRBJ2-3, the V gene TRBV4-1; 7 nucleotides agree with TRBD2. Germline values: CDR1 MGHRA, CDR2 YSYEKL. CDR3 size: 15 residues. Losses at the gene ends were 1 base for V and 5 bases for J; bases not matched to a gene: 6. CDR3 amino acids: CASSQGGSVIDTQYF. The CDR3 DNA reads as TGCGCCAGCAGCCAAGGCGGGAGTGTGATAGATACGCAGTATTTT.

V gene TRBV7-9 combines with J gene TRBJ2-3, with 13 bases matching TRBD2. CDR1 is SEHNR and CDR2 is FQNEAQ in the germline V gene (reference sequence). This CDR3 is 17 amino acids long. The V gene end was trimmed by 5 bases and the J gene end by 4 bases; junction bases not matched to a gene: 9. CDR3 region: CASSQGLAGATSDTQYF. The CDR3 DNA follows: TGTGCCAGCAGCCAAGGACTAGCGGGGGCCACTTCAGATACGCAGTATTTT.

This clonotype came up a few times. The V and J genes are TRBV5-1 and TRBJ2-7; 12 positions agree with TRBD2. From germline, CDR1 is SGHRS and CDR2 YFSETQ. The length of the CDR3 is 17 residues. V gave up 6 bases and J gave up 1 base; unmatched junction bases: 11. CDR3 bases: TGCGCCAGCACCTTTCGGATTGGGACTAGCGGGTCCTACGAGCAGTACTTC. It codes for CASTFRIGTSGSYEQYF.

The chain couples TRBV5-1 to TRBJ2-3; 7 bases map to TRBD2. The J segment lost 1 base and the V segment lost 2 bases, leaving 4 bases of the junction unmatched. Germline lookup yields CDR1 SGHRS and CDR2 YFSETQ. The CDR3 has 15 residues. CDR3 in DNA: TGCGCCAGCAGCTTTGGGACTACGGGCACAGATACGCAGTATTTT. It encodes CASSFGTTGTDTQYF.

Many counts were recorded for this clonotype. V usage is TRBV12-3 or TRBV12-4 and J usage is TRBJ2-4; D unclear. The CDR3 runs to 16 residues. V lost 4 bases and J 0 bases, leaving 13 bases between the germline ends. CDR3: CASSSQTHLAKNIQYF. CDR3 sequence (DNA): TGTGCCAGCAGTTCGCAAACCCACTTAGCCAAAAACATTCAGTACTTC.

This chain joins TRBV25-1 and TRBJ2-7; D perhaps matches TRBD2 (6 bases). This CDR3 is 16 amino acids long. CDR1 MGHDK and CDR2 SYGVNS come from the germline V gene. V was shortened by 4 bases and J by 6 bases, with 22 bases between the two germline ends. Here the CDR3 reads CASSGGSRDWSVEQYF. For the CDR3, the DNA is TGTGCCAGCAGTGGTGGCAGCCGGGACTGGTCGGTCGAGCAGTACTTC.

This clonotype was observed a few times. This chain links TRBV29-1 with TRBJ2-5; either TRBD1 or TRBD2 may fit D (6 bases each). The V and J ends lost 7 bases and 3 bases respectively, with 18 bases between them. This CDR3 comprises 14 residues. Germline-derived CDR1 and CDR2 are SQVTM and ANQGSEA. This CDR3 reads CSGGGLGGKETQYF. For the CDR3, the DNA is TGCAGCGGTGGGGGGTTGGGGGGCAAAGAGACCCAGTACTTC.

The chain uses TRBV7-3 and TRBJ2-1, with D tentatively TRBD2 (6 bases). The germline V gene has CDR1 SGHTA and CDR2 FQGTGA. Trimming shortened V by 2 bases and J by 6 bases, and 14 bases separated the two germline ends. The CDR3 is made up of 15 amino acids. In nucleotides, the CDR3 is TGTGCCAGCAGCTTATTCCCCGAGCGGGTCAATGAGCAGTTCTTC. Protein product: CASSLFPERVNEQFF.

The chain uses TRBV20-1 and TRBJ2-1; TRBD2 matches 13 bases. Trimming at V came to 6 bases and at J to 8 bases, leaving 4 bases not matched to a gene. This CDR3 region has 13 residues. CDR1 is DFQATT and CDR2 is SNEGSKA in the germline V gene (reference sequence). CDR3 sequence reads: CSAGLAGVHEQFF. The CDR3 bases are TGCAGTGCCGGACTAGCGGGAGTCCATGAGCAGTTCTTC.

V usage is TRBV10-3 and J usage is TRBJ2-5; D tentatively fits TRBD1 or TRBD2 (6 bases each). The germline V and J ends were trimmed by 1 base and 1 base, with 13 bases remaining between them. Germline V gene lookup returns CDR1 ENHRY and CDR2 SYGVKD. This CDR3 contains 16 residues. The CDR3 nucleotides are TGTGCCATCAGTGAGTTTGCCGGGGGCGTCCAAGAGACCCAGTACTTC. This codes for CAISEFAGGVQETQYF.

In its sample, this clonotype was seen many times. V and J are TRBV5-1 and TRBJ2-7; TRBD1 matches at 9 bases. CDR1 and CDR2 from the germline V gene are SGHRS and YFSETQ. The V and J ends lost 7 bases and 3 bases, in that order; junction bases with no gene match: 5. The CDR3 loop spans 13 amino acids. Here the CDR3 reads CASGRTGDYEQYF. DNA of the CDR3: TGCGCCAGCGGCAGGACAGGGGACTACGAGCAGTACTTC. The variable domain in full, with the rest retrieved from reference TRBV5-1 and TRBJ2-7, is KAGVTQTPRYLIKTRGQQVTLSCSPISGHRSVSWYQQTPGQGLQFLFEYFSETQRNKGNFPGRFSGRQFSNSRSEMNVSTLELGDSALYLCASGRTGDYEQYFGPGTRLTVT.

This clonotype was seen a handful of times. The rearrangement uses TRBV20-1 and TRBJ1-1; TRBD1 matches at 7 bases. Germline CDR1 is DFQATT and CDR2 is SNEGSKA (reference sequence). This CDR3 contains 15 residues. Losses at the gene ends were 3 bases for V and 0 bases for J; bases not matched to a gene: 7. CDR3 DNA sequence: TGCAGTGCTAGTGATGCGGGGACAGTGAACACTGAAGCTTTCTTT. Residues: CSASDAGTVNTEAFF.

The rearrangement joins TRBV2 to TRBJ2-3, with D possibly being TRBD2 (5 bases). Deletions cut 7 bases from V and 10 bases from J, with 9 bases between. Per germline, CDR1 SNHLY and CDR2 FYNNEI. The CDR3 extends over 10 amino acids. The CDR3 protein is CASKPSPQYF. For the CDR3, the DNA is TGTGCCAGCAAGCCTAGCCCGCAGTATTTT. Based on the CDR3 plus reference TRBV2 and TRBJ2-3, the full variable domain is EPEVTQTPSHQVTQMGQEVILRCVPISNHLYFYWYRQILGQKVEFLVSFYNNEISEKSEIFDDQFSVERPDGSNFTLKIRSTKLEDSAMYFCASKPSPQYFGPGTRLTVL.

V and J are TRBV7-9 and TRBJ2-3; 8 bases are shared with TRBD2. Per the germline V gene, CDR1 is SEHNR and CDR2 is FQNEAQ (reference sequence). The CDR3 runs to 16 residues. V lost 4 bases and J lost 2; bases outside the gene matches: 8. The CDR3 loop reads CASSSGLASITDTQYF. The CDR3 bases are TGTGCCAGCAGCTCCGGACTAGCCTCGATCACAGATACGCAGTATTTT.

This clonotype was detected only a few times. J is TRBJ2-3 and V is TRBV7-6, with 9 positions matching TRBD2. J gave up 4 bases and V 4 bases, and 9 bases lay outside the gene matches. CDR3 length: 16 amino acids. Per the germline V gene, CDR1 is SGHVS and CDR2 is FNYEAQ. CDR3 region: CASSSFAREGADTQYF. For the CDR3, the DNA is TGTGCCAGCAGCTCCTTTGCGCGGGAGGGAGCAGATACGCAGTATTTT.

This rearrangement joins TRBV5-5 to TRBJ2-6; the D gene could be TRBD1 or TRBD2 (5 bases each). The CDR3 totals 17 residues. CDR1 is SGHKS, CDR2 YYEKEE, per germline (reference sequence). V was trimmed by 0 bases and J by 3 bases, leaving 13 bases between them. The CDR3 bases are TGTGCCAGCAGCTTGGCCGGGACGTTGTATGGGGCCAACGTCCTGACTTTC. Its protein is CASSLAGTLYGANVLTF.

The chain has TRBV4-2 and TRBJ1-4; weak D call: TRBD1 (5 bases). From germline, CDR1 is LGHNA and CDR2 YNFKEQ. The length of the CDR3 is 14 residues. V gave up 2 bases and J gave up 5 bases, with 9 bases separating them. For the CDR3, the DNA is TGTGCCAGCAGCCAAAGGGGTCGGAATGAAAAACTGTTTTTT. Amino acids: CASSQRGRNEKLFF.

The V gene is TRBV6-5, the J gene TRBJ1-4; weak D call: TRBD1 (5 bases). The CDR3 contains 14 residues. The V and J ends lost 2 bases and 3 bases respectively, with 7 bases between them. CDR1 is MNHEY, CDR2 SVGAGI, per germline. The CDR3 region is CASSYRGANEKLFF. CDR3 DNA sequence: TGTGCCAGCAGTTACAGGGGCGCTAATGAAAAACTGTTTTTT.